This T cell receptor (beta chain) was recorded in a study of beta chain features in type 1 diabetes. Study-wide findings and caveats: Among all four CD4+ subsets, Type 1 diabetes patients had TCRB CDR3s that were moderately but significantly shorter.

Looked up from germline, CDR1 is SGHNT and CDR2 is YYREEE (reference sequence). This CDR3 has 14 amino acids. V lost 4 bases to trimming and J lost 2 bases; unmatched junction nucleotides: 3. To note about this clone: What it binds is not known.

The authors reverse transcribed all of the isolated RNA, so sequencing captured expressed TCRB transcripts. TCRdb keeps only in-frame clones here, not all; method: immunoSEQ multiplex PCR. The table has 550,000 to 850,000 clones, 13% seen once. Sample: naive CD4+ T cells from blood. The rearrangement joins TRBV5-4 to TRBJ2-3; TRBD1 matches at 8 bases. The clonotype was recovered from a man aged 18 to 29 with type 1 diabetes. The CDR3 nucleotides read TGTGCCAGCAGCCGGACAGGGAACACAGATACGCAGTATTTT. It encodes CASSRTGNTDTQYF.